This T cell receptor (beta chain) was sequenced during a study of response to subunit inactivated influenza vaccine (dated by TCRdb to 2017 to 2018). General notes on the study: To follow how T cells responded to a trivalent subunit inactivated influenza vaccine, the researchers relied on deep quantitative profiling of the T cell receptor repertoire.

Preparation of the library involved RT-PCR. Sequencing relied on an Illumina HiSeq 2500. TCRdb itself trimmed the public reads at Q25 with fastp, ran MiXCR and retained productive beta chains. Each entry is one CDR3 protein sequence, shown with its most common DNA and genes. In all, the sample holds some 500,000 distinct CDR3 sequences, and 10% to 15% of those were seen once. Clones ranked in the top ten supply about 12% of the sample. According to the study, the label for this sample's time point signals: 45 to 55 days after influenza vaccine administration. This clonotype showed up many times. What this receptor recognizes is not known. Base qualities are missing; no much larger clone stands one base away. Trimming costs V 1 base and J 2 bases, and their ends lie 10 bases apart. In the germline V gene, CDR1 corresponds to SGHTS and CDR2 to YDEGEE. From the cysteine up to the phenylalanine, the CDR3 has a length of 14 residues. Only the CDR3 DNA stays, 42 bases, in frame from base 1.

Here is what the overall study found, with its caveats: The authors suggested that each seasonal influenza vaccination may recruit only a limited number of new T cells.

This material consisted of PBMCs from blood, taken roughly 48 days after vaccination. The clonotype was recovered from a man aged 45 to 65 who received an inactivated influenza vaccine. Donor details come from another sample of the same person, matched by shared clones. This sequence uses TRBV5-8 and TRBJ2-7, with TRBD1 as a weak D call on 6 bases. The DNA sequence is as follows: TGTGCCAGCAGCTTGTCGACAGGAACCTACGAGCAGTACTTC. Its protein reads: CASSLSTGTYEQYF.